This note documents a single T cell receptor (beta chain) sequence. Trimming pared 4 bases from V and 4 bases from J, leaving 11 bases between. Germline V lookup: CDR1 KGHSH, CDR2 LQKENI. The CDR3 spans 14 residues. The data were obtained in a study of blood T cell repertoires in COVID-19. Across the whole study: Italy, Spain and the United States were the sources of the convalescent and acute COVID-19 samples. The cDNA or gDNA used as material had been derived from T cells, B-cell-depleted T cells, or PBMCs.

Under the authors' procedure: Using reference gene primer amplification, nucleated cell counts were estimated. The protocol was immunoSEQ multiplex PCR, while the TCRdb copy is restricted to in-frame clones and leaves out a portion. For V, J and clone size, that table is used; D and trimming come from the DNA. Altogether approximately 84,000 clones are present, approximately 87% being singletons, with the ten largest covering roughly 1.5%. The specimen was peripheral blood. The chain uses TRBV18 and TRBJ1-3; D not resolved. This receptor was obtained from a human donor with active COVID-19. The donor label of this sample is uncertain. DNA of the CDR3: TGTGCCAGCTCACAGGGAGATCGGGGAAACACCATATATTTT. Amino acids: CASSQGDRGNTIYF.